Reported below is one T cell receptor beta chain. The antigen remains undetermined. The germline gives CDR1 KGHSH, CDR2 LQKENI. V lost 2 bases and J lost 7, with 11 bases in between. The CDR3 is 14 residues long. The record originates from a study of regulatory T cells in long-lasting Graves disease. Study observations and caveats: Persistent disease was characterized by preferential usage of TRBV28, TRBJ1-2 and TRBJ2-5. Study was limited to peripheral blood, excluding thyroid tissue.

Time point described: newly diagnosed GD, antithyroid drugs for less than 3 months. The TCR library was made from RNA that had been extracted from PBMCs in TRIzol. TCR beta libraries were built with iRepertoire HTBI primers and Arm-PCR of CDR3 regions. TCRdb reprocessed the multiplex PCR reads with MiXCR, giving one entry per CDR3 protein. The profile shows hundreds of thousands of distinct CDR3 sequences, approximately 15% of them singletons. These sequences were also reported in another study, on T cells in Graves' hyperthyroidism and ophthalmopathy. This second study says: A 13 V-J model separated ophthalmopathy from stable hyperthyroidism.

The chain couples TRBV18 to TRBJ1-4; no clear D. The material sequenced was peripheral blood mononuclear cells (PBMCs), taken at new diagnosis, from a patient treated with antithyroid drugs. The TCR was taken from a woman in her 30s with Graves disease. The CDR3 is CASSPLEKGEKLFF. The CDR3 DNA is TGTGCCAGCTCACCATTGGAGAAGGGTGAAAAACTGTTTTTT.